This entry is about one TCR beta chain. Its recognized antigen is unknown. Per-nucleotide qualities are absent, and no much larger clonotype sits a single base away. The data are from a study listed by TCRdb under 2016. The V end gives up 3 bases and the J end 5 bases, leaving 7 bases in the junction not matched to a gene. From cysteine to phenylalanine, the CDR3 is 15 amino acids long. The only DNA kept is the CDR3, 45 bases in frame from the first base. From the germline V gene, CDR1 is SGHRS and CDR2 is YFSETQ. Receptor amplification or capture employed RT-PCR. TCRdb names Illumina MiSeq as the instrument used. TCRdb reanalyzed the raw reads on its own, using fastp at Q25 for trimming and MiXCR for clone calling, and kept in-frame beta chains. Every entry covers one CDR3 protein and lists the most common genes and DNA from its rows. Present in this sample are about 680,000 distinct CDR3 sequences, approximately 15% of which were seen just once. The top ten clones comprise about 3.9% of the sample.

The TCR originated in a female donor in good health, serving as a healthy control. The chain was built from TRBV5-1 and TRBJ1-4, with 7 middle bases fitting TRBD1. The specimen sequenced was memory CD4+ T cells from blood. This receptor has the CDR3 CASSYGTEINEKLFF. The DNA sequence is as follows: TGCGCCAGCAGCTACGGGACAGAAATCAATGAAAAACTGTTTTTT.